This TCR beta chain is drawn from a study of PD-1 blockade in classical Hodgkin lymphoma. Points on this clone: As yet, its antigen is unknown.

CDR1 is LNHNV, CDR2 YYDKDF, per germline (reference sequence). The CDR3 sequence is 15 residues long. Losses at the gene ends were 1 base for V and 7 bases for J; bases not matched to a gene: 6. Profiled with immunoSEQ multiplex PCR; TCRdb holds only in-frame clones, not every one. Here the sample spans about 110,000 clones, 80% to 90% being singletons. Findings of the study overall: When set against healthy donors, newly diagnosed patients were reported to show lower baseline TCR diversity. The CD4+ diversity rise by C4D1 was clearest in complete responders.

All patients experienced relapse after autologous stem cell transplantation, and brentuximab vedotin exposure was variable. This chain joins TRBV15 and TRBJ1-4, with 7 bases fitting TRBD1. The TCR sequence derives from a human donor with classical Hodgkin lymphoma. Specimen: peripheral blood mononuclear cells (PBMCs), collected before the second cycle of nivolumab. CDR3 bases: TGTGCCACCAGCAGAGGGGCCACAGGGGTTGAAAAACTGTTTTTT. This codes for CATSRGATGVEKLFF. Full variable domain (remainder filled in from reference TRBV15 and TRBJ1-4): DAMVIQNPRYQVTQFGKPVTLSCSQTLNHNVMYWYQQKSSQAPKLLFHYYDKDFNNEADTPDNFQSRRPNTSFCFLDIRSPGLGDTAMYLCATSRGATGVEKLFFGSGTQLSVL.